The 21 T cell receptor beta chains reported below all come from one sample, sequenced in a study of technical replicates of blood from four donors (dated by TCRdb to the late 2010s). Libraries were constructed by the immunoSEQ multiplex PCR assay. The immuneACCESS repertoire file appears here via TCRdb, limited to in-frame rearrangements. These files lack a portion of the clones; in checked studies, under half of the deficit traces to unresolved V genes, and the cause of the others is not known. The sample table lists some 80,000 clones, 96% of them with a count of one. 0.31% of the sample lies in the top ten. Sequencing used T cells isolated from PBMCs. All receptors come from a human donor in good health.

This chain joins TRBV27 and TRBJ1-1; D call uncertain. There are 12 residues in the CDR3. The germline V and J ends were trimmed by 6 bases and 8 bases, with 13 bases remaining between them. Germline V CDR1 and CDR2: MNHEY, SMNVEV (reference sequence). In DNA, the CDR3 is TGTGCCAGCAGAGCCTCCGGGTTGGAAGCTTTCTTT. Translation gives CASRASGLEAFF.

The gene calls are TRBV7-9 and TRBJ2-5; 8 nucleotides match TRBD1. Per germline, CDR1 SEHNR and CDR2 FQNEAQ (reference sequence). CDR3 length: 14 amino acids. V lost 7 bases, J lost 4 bases, and 8 bases stayed unmatched. CDR3 loop: CASIWTGTPETQYF. The CDR3 DNA follows: TGTGCCAGCATATGGACAGGGACCCCAGAGACCCAGTACTTC. Complete variable domain (other parts from reference TRBV7-9 and TRBJ2-5): DTGVSQNPRHKITKRGQNVTFRCDPISEHNRLYWYRQTLGQGPEFLTYFQNEAQLEKSRLLSDRFSAERPKGSFSTLEIQRTEQGDSAMYLCASIWTGTPETQYFGPGTRLLVL.

This chain connects TRBV27 to TRBJ2-7, with a possible D match to TRBD1 (6 bases). Germline CDR1 reads MNHEY; CDR2 reads SMNVEV (reference sequence). V was shortened by 4 bases and J by 5 bases, with 12 bases between the two germline ends. The length of the CDR3 is 13 residues. CDR3 DNA: TGTGCCAGCAGTTCCGGCAGGGGCCACGAGCAGTACTTC. Amino acids: CASSSGRGHEQYF.

This chain links TRBV6-4 with TRBJ2-2; TRBD2 matches 9 bases. CDR1 and CDR2 from the germline V gene are MRHNA and SNTAGT. This CDR3 is built from 15 residues. V gave up 6 bases and J gave up 3 bases; unmatched junction bases: 5. The CDR3 DNA is TGTGCCAGCAGCGAGACTAGCGGAGACACCGGGGAGCTGTTTTTT. It yields the protein CASSETSGDTGELFF.

This chain connects TRBV5-4 to TRBJ2-7, with TRBD1 as a possible D gene (5 bases). V was cut by 4 bases and J by 1 base, with 12 bases left in between. The length of the CDR3 is 14 residues. Germline V gene sequence: CDR1 SGHNT, CDR2 YYREEE (reference sequence). CDR3 sequence reads: CASSRMDKSYEQYF. CDR3 in DNA: TGTGCCAGCAGCCGCATGGACAAATCCTACGAGCAGTACTTC.

This chain uses TRBV30 with TRBJ1-4, with a weak D call TRBD1 (5 bases). The CDR3 totals 13 residues. The V gene lost 4 bases and the J gene lost 8 bases, with 14 bases spanning the gap. Germline assignment: CDR1 GTSNPN and CDR2 SVGIG (reference sequence). This CDR3 reads CAWNHQGGEKLFF. The CDR3 DNA reads as TGTGCCTGGAATCATCAGGGAGGAGAAAAACTGTTTTTT.

The chain recombines TRBV29-1 with TRBJ2-7, with 9 bases that match TRBD1. Germline V CDR1 and CDR2: SQVTM, ANQGSEA. V gave up 1 base and J gave up 0 bases; unmatched junction bases: 1. The CDR3 has 14 residues. CDR3 bases: TGCAGCGTTGAAGCGACAGGGGGCTCCTACGAGCAGTACTTC. This encodes CSVEATGGSYEQYF.

J is TRBJ1-5 and V is TRBV7-8; the D is unclear. This CDR3 is 15 amino acids long. In germline, CDR1 is SGHVS, CDR2 FQNEAQ. Trimming shortened V by 6 bases and J by 2 bases, and 14 bases separated the two germline ends. DNA for the CDR3: TGTGCCAGCAGTATCGGAGTCTTGGGCAATCAGCCCCAGCATTTT. Translation: CASSIGVLGNQPQHF.

This sequence joins TRBV6-5 and TRBJ1-1; no definite D call. Germline CDR1 reads MNHEY; CDR2 reads SVGAGI. V lost 2 bases and J 6 bases, leaving 16 bases between the germline ends. CDR3 size: 15 residues. The CDR3 spells CASSYNSPPRAEAFF. DNA of the CDR3: TGTGCCAGCAGTTACAATTCCCCACCGAGAGCTGAAGCTTTCTTT.

This sequence joins TRBV7-6 and TRBJ2-7; the D gene is possibly TRBD2 (5 bases). With 5 bases removed from V and 3 bases from J, the gap between germline ends came to 11 bases. Germline loops: CDR1 SGHVS, CDR2 FNYEAQ. CDR3 length: 13 residues. Here the CDR3 reads CASSATGVYEQYF. Here the CDR3 DNA reads TGTGCCAGCAGCGCAACCGGGGTCTACGAGCAGTACTTC. The full variable domain, completed using reference TRBV7-6 and TRBJ2-7, is GAGVSQSPRYKVTKRGQDVALRCDPISGHVSLYWYRQALGQGPEFLTYFNYEAQQDKSGLPNDRFSAERPEGSISTLTIQRTEQRDSAMYRCASSATGVYEQYFGPGTRLTVT.

The V call is TRBV12-5, the J call TRBJ2-7, with D unresolved. V lost 2 bases, J lost 0 bases, and 8 bases lay in between. CDR3 length: 14 amino acids. Germline CDR1 LGHNT, CDR2 FRNRAP. As DNA, the CDR3 is TGTGCTAGTGGTTTGTTAGTGGTCTCCTACGAGCAGTACTTC. This translates into CASGLLVVSYEQYF.

The chain recombines TRBV7-6 with TRBJ2-7; 9 bases agree with TRBD1. The CDR3 extends over 18 amino acids. Germline V gene data show CDR1 as SGHVS and CDR2 as FNYEAQ. With 5 bases clipped from V and 7 bases from J, the junction kept 21 bases outside the gene matches. This CDR3 is CASSPRGDREYSFWEQYF. For the CDR3, the DNA is TGTGCCAGCAGCCCGAGAGGGGACAGGGAGTATAGTTTCTGGGAGCAGTACTTC.

The chain combines TRBV30 with TRBJ1-1; D is uncertain. CDR1 and CDR2 (germline): GTSNPN, SVGIG (reference sequence). V was clipped by 1 base and J by 5 bases, with 14 bases between them. CDR3 length: 14 amino acids. CDR3 DNA sequence: TGTGCCTGGAGTGCGGGAGGGTTAACAACTGAAGCTTTCTTT. Translated: CAWSAGGLTTEAFF.

J is TRBJ2-7 and V is TRBV4-2; maybe TRBD2 (6 bases). Germline V gene lookup returns CDR1 LGHNA and CDR2 YNFKEQ. This CDR3 has 13 amino acids. The V end was cut by 5 bases, the J end by 1 base, with 9 bases between. The CDR3, as DNA: TGTGCCAGCAGCGGGGGGACTTCCTACGAGCAGTACTTC. Its translation: CASSGGTSYEQYF.

This sequence joins TRBV6-5 and TRBJ2-3, with a possible D match to TRBD2 (5 bases). The germline CDR1 and CDR2 sequences are MNHEY and SVGAGI. The CDR3 has 11 amino acids. V was pared by 6 bases and J by 6 bases, with 7 bases between. Here the CDR3 reads CASSRRDTQYF. The CDR3, as DNA: TGTGCCAGCAGCCGGAGGGATACGCAGTATTTT.

The chain has TRBV13 and TRBJ2-5, with 7 nucleotides matching TRBD1. This CDR3 has 15 amino acids. CDR1 and CDR2 (germline): PRHDT, FYEKMQ (reference sequence). After removal of 4 bases from V and 5 bases from J, the junction contained 10 bases not matched to a gene. CDR3 nucleotides: TGTGCCAGCAGCTCGCAGACAGGGCGAGGGGAGACCCAGTACTTC. Residues: CASSSQTGRGETQYF.

The J gene is TRBJ2-1, the V gene TRBV6-1, with 9 bases aligning to TRBD2. With 3 bases clipped from V and 6 bases from J, the junction kept 15 bases outside the gene matches. The CDR3 length is 18 residues. CDR1 is MNHNS, CDR2 SASEGT, per germline. This chain's CDR3 is CASSDKVAGAPWGNEQFF. The DNA of the CDR3 is TGTGCCAGCAGTGATAAAGTAGCGGGAGCCCCTTGGGGCAATGAGCAGTTCTTC.

The rearrangement uses TRBV5-1 and TRBJ2-3; 7 bases match TRBD2. Trimming at V came to 0 bases and at J to 4 bases, leaving 5 bases not matched to a gene. Per germline, CDR1 SGHRS and CDR2 YFSETQ. The CDR3 sequence is 15 residues long. DNA of the CDR3: TGCGCCAGCAGCTTGGGCGCGGGAGAGGCAGATACGCAGTATTTT. Its protein is CASSLGAGEADTQYF. Using reference TRBV5-1 and TRBJ2-3 for the parts outside the CDR3, the full variable domain is KAGVTQTPRYLIKTRGQQVTLSCSPISGHRSVSWYQQTPGQGLQFLFEYFSETQRNKGNFPGRFSGRQFSNSRSEMNVSTLELGDSALYLCASSLGAGEADTQYFGPGTRLTVL.

The CDR3 DNA reads TGTGCCAGCAGCTTAAGTCCGGGGGATGGCTACACCTTC. Protein product: CASSLSPGDGYTF. The chain recombines TRBV7-3 with TRBJ1-2; maybe TRBD1 (5 bases). With 1 base removed from V and 6 bases from J, the gap between germline ends came to 9 bases. The germline CDR1 and CDR2 sequences are SGHTA and FQGTGA. The CDR3 has 13 residues.

The J gene is TRBJ2-7, the V gene TRBV4-3; D not certain. Germline assignment: CDR1 LGHNA and CDR2 YSLEER. The V end was cut by 4 bases, the J end by 0 bases, with 7 bases between. CDR3 length: 13 residues. CDR3 coding DNA: TGCGCCAGCAGCCTTGACATCTCCTACGAGCAGTACTTC. Protein product: CASSLDISYEQYF.

The chain combines TRBV27 with TRBJ2-3; D uncertain. This CDR3 contains 12 residues. Germline V gene data show CDR1 as MNHEY and CDR2 as SMNVEV (reference sequence). V was trimmed by 8 bases and J by 4 bases, leaving 10 bases between them. CDR3 in DNA: TGTGCCAGCTCGAATAGCCCAGATACGCAGTATTTT. The encoded protein is CASSNSPDTQYF.